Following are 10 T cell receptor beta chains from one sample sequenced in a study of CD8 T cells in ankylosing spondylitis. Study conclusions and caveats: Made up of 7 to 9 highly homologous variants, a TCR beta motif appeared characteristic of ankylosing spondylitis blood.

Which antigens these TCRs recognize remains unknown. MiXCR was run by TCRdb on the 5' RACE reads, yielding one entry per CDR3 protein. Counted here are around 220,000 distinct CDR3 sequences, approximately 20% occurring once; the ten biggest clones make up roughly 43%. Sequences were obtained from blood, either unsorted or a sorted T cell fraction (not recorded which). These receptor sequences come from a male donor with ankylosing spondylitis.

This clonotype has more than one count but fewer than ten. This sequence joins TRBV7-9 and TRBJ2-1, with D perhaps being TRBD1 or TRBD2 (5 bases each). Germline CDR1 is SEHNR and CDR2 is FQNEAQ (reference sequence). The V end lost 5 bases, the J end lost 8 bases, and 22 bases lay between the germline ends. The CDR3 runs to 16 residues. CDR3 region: CASSKTGTHYSHEQFF. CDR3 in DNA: TGTGCCAGCAGCAAGACCGGGACCCACTACAGCCATGAGCAGTTCTTC.

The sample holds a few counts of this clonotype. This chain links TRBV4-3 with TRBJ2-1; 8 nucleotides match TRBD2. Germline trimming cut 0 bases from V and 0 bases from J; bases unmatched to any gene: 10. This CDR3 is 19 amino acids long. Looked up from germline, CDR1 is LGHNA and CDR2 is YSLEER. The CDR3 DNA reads TGCGCCAGCAGCCAAGATTTTCCGGGACTAGGAAGCTCCTACAATGAGCAGTTCTTC. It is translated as CASSQDFPGLGSSYNEQFF.

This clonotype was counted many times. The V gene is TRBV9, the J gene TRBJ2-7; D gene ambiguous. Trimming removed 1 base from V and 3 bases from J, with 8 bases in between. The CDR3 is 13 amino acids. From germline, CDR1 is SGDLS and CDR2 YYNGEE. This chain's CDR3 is CASSVSPSYEQYF. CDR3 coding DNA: TGTGCCAGCAGCGTATCGCCAAGCTACGAGCAGTACTTC.

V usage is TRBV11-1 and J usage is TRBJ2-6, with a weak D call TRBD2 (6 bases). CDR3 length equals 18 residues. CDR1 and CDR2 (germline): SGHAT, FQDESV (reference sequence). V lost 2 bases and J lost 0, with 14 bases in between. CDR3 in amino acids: CASSLPLAASSGANVLTF. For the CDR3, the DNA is TGTGCCAGCAGCTTACCTTTAGCGGCTAGCTCTGGGGCCAACGTCCTGACTTTC.

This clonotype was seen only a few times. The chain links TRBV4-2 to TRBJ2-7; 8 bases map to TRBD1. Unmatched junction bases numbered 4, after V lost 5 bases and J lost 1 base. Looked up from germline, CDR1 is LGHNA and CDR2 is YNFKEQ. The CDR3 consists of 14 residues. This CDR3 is CASSAYRGSYEQYF. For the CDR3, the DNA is TGTGCCAGCAGCGCCTACAGGGGGTCCTACGAGCAGTACTTC.

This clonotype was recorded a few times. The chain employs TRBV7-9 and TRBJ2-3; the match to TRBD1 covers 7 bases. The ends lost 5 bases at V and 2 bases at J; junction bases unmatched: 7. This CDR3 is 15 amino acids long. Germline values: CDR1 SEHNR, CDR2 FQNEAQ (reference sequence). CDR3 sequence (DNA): TGTGCCAGCAGCCCCAGGGACAGCTTCACAGATACGCAGTATTTT. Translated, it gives CASSPRDSFTDTQYF.

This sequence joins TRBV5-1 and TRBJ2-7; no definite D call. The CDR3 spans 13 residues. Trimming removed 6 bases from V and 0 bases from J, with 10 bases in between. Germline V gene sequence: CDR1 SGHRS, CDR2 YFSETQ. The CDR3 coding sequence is TGCGCCAGCAACAGAGACGGCTCCTACGAGCAGTACTTC. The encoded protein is CASNRDGSYEQYF.

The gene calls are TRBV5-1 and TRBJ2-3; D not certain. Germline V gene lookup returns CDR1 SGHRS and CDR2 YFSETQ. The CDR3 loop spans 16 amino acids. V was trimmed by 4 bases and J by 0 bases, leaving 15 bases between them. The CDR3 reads CASSPSARTSTDTQYF. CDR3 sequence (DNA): TGCGCCAGCAGCCCTTCGGCAAGAACTAGCACAGATACGCAGTATTTT.

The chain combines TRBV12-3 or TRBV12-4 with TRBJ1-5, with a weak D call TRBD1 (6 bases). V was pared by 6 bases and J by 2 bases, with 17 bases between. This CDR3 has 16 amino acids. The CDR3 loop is CASSLTGPIGNQPQHF. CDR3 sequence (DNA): TGTGCCAGCAGCCTGACAGGACCTATTGGCAATCAGCCCCAGCATTTT.

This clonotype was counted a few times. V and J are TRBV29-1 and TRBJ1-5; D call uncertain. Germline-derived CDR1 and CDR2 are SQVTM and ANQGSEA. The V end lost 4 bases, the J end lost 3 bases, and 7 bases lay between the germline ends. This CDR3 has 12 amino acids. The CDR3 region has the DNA TGCAGCGTTGCCGAATACAATCAGCCCCAGCATTTT. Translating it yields CSVAEYNQPQHF.